The next 14 T cell receptor beta chains were all read from a single sample in a study of blood T cell repertoires in COVID-19. The protocol was immunoSEQ multiplex PCR, while the TCRdb copy is restricted to in-frame clones and leaves out a portion. Here the sample spans some 270,000 clones, 89% being singletons. The specimen sequenced was PBMCs or T cells enriched from blood (not recorded which). These receptors were taken from a woman aged 35 to 49 who had recovered from COVID-19.

This chain links TRBV6-5 with TRBJ1-2, with 8 bases matching TRBD1. Germline CDR1 is MNHEY and CDR2 is SVGAGI. This CDR3 is 14 amino acids long. The V segment lost 5 bases and the J segment 4 bases; nucleotides outside the gene matches: 6. CDR3 residues: CASSPGTGTYGYTF. The CDR3 DNA follows: TGTGCCAGCAGTCCCGGGACAGGAACCTATGGCTACACCTTC.

This clone has just a few counts. The chain employs TRBV6-1 and TRBJ2-6; the D gene is possibly TRBD2 (7 bases). Germline lookup yields CDR1 MNHNS and CDR2 SASEGT. The CDR3 is 17 residues long. V was pared by 2 bases and J by 3 bases, with 14 bases between. CDR3 bases: TGTGCCAGCAGTGAAAGGGGGGGCGCGTTTGGGGCCAACGTCCTGACTTTC. Translated, it gives CASSERGGAFGANVLTF.

The DNA for the CDR3 is TGTGCCAGCTCCCTGGACAGCGGTGGCTACACCTTC. It codes for CASSLDSGGYTF. The chain carries TRBV18 and TRBJ1-2; a possible D gene is TRBD1 (6 bases). This CDR3 is 12 amino acids long. Trimming stripped 6 bases from V and 7 bases from J, with 12 bases between. Germline lookup yields CDR1 KGHSH and CDR2 LQKENI.

V usage is TRBV12-3 or TRBV12-4 and J usage is TRBJ1-4, with 8 bases lining up with TRBD1. There are 13 residues in the CDR3. After removal of 6 bases from V and 5 bases from J, the junction contained 2 bases not matched to a gene. CDR3 DNA sequence: TGTGCCAGCAGACGGACAGGGAATGAAAAACTGTTTTTT. It translates to CASRRTGNEKLFF.

This clone has a single count. The gene calls are TRBV5-4 and TRBJ1-1; no clear D gene. The CDR3 has 16 amino acids. The germline gives CDR1 SGHNT, CDR2 YYREEE (reference sequence). V was clipped by 5 bases and J by 0 bases, with 17 bases between them. CDR3: CASRDDKGGLNTEAFF. CDR3 sequence (DNA): TGTGCCAGCAGGGATGACAAAGGAGGGTTGAACACTGAAGCTTTCTTT.

The rearrangement uses TRBV7-8 and TRBJ1-3; D is uncertain. V lost 1 base and J lost 0, with 10 bases in between. CDR3 length: 16 amino acids. Germline values: CDR1 SGHVS, CDR2 FQNEAQ. DNA of the CDR3: TGTGCCAGCAGCTTAGTATCGGGAAGCTCTGGAAACACCATATATTTT. It specifies CASSLVSGSSGNTIYF.

This clone has a handful of counts. The genes are TRBV7-8 and TRBJ2-7; D is perhaps TRBD1 (6 bases). The CDR3 totals 15 residues. Germline V gene lookup returns CDR1 SGHVS and CDR2 FQNEAQ. V lost 3 bases and J lost 6, with 18 bases in between. CDR3 residues: CASSLGDIASIEQYF. CDR3 nucleotides: TGTGCCAGCAGCTTGGGGGACATAGCATCTATCGAGCAGTACTTC.

This chain joins TRBV20-1 and TRBJ1-6; D gene ambiguous. Germline CDR1 is DFQATT and CDR2 is SNEGSKA (reference sequence). CDR3 length: 15 amino acids. Trimming cost V 3 bases and J 7 bases, with 16 bases left between them. The CDR3 is CSASSGQAGNSPLHF. In nucleotides, the CDR3 is TGCAGTGCTAGTTCCGGCCAGGCGGGGAATTCACCCCTCCACTTT.

The chain uses TRBV6-5 and TRBJ1-4; unclear D gene. Trimming cost V 6 bases and J 3 bases, with 5 bases left between them. The V gene's germline CDR1 is MNHEY and CDR2 SVGAGI. CDR3 length: 12 amino acids. CDR3: CASRAPNEKLFF. Here the CDR3 DNA reads TGTGCCAGCAGGGCTCCTAATGAAAAACTGTTTTTT.

V usage is TRBV9 and J usage is TRBJ1-6; D is undetermined. The length of the CDR3 is 14 residues. V gave up 8 bases and J gave up 6 bases, with 15 bases separating them. The germline gives CDR1 SGDLS, CDR2 YYNGEE. CDR3 DNA: TGTGCCAGTAGAAGGGAGGTCAGTAATTCACCCCTCCACTTT. Residues: CASRREVSNSPLHF.

The chain has TRBV20-1 and TRBJ1-5; D call uncertain. The V gene's germline CDR1 is DFQATT and CDR2 SNEGSKA (reference sequence). The CDR3 is made up of 13 amino acids. The V end lost 3 bases, the J end lost 11 bases, and 17 bases lay between the germline ends. CDR3 DNA: TGCAGTGCTAGTGCTACCTCAGGCATGGCCCAGCATTTT. Protein: CSASATSGMAQHF.

The chain combines TRBV27 with TRBJ2-1; the match to TRBD2 covers 11 bases. Per germline, CDR1 MNHEY and CDR2 SMNVEV (reference sequence). V lost 5 bases and J lost 7; bases outside the gene matches: 16. The CDR3 is 18 amino acids. The DNA of the CDR3 is TGTGCCAGCAGTCCACGGCGCTGGGGGGCTAGCGGGAGGAATGAGCAGTTCTTC. This encodes CASSPRRWGASGRNEQFF.

With respect to this clone: The CDR3 does not end in the conserved phenylalanine or tryptophan, so this is likely a read error. No DNA is shown, since the ends of the CDR3 on it are uncertain; the CDR3 is the one TCRdb lists. The chain joins TRBV7-5 to TRBJ1-6; the table's D gene call, TRBD1, was not cross checked with the DNA. TRBV7-5 is a listed pseudogene. Inclusive of both ends, the CDR3 amounts to 14 amino acids. The CDR3 sequence is CARSLGPGHKPNLS.

Points on this clone: The sample has other DNA sequences that encode this CDR3 too. In DNA, the CDR3 is TGCGCCAGCAGCTTGGGGTGGGCTGGCGAGACCCAGTACTTC. Its translation is CASSLGWAGETQYF. The genes are TRBV5-1 and TRBJ2-5; D is unresolved. The CDR3 extends over 14 amino acids. Trimming removed 0 bases from V and 5 bases from J, with 11 bases in between. Looked up from germline, CDR1 is SGHRS and CDR2 is YFSETQ.